This T cell receptor beta chain was identified in a study of blood T cell repertoires in COVID-19. In the study overall: Italy, Spain and the United States were the sources of the convalescent and acute COVID-19 samples. Sources were T cells, B-cell-depleted T cells, or PBMCs; the material itself was cDNA or gDNA.

V shed 3 bases, J shed 3 bases, and the junction held 6 bases outside the gene matches. CDR3 length equals 15 residues. Germline V gives CDR1 SGDLS, CDR2 YYNGEE. Authors' processing steps: Nucleated cell counts were estimated from reference gene primer amplification. The table came from immunoSEQ multiplex PCR; TCRdb's copy has only in-frame clones and leaves some out. V, J and clone size were drawn from that table, and D and trimming were deduced from the DNA. The sample carries 200,000 or so clones, about 86% recorded once. Sequencing was done on a sample of peripheral blood. The source is a woman aged 70 to 79 with acute or convalescent COVID-19. The rearrangement links TRBV9 to TRBJ2-3; 8 positions agree with TRBD2. CDR3 sequence reads: CASSAVAGGTDTQYF. The DNA for the CDR3 is TGTGCCAGCAGCGCGGTCGCGGGGGGAACAGATACGCAGTATTTT.